This TCR beta chain is from a study of beta chain features in type 1 diabetes. Whole-study context: Age, gender and cell yields were similar between patients and healthy donors. Findings and caveats of the study: There was a moderate but significant shortening of TCRB CDR3s in all four CD4+ subsets of Type 1 diabetes patients.

Purity exceeded 98% in all sorted populations. There are 13 residues in the CDR3. Germline loops: CDR1 KGHSH, CDR2 LQKENI. V was cut by 5 bases and J by 5 bases, with 12 bases left in between. Expressed TCRB transcripts got sequenced, as all isolated RNA was reverse transcribed. Clones were read by immunoSEQ multiplex PCR, and TCRdb kept only the in-frame ones, dropping some. The sample lists a few hundred thousand clones; about 13% were seen once. Details on this clone: Its target is unknown.

The sequenced material came from naive CD4+ T cells from blood. The sequence derives from a woman younger than 35 with type 1 diabetes. The V call is TRBV18, the J call TRBJ2-5, with D possibly being TRBD2 (6 bases). CDR3 DNA sequence: TGTGCCAGCTCATGGACGGGGGAGGAGACCCAGTACTTC. This codes for CASSWTGEETQYF.